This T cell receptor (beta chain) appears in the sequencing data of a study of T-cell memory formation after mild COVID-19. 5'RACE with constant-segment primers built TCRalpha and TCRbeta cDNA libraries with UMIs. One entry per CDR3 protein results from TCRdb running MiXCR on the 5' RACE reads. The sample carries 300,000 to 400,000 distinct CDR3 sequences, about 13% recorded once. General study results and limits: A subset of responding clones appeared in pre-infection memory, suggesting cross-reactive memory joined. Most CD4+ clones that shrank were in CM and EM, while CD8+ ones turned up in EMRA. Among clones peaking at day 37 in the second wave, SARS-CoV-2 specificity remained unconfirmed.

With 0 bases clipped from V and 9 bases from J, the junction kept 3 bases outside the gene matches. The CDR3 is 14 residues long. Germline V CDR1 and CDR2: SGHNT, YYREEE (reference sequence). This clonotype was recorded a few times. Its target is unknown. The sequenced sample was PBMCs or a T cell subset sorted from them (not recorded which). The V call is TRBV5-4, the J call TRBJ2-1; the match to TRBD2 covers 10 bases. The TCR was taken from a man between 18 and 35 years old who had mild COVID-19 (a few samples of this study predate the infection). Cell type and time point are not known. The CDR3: CASSLDVAGGEQFF. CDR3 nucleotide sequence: TGTGCCAGCAGCTTGGATGTAGCGGGGGGTGAGCAGTTCTTC.